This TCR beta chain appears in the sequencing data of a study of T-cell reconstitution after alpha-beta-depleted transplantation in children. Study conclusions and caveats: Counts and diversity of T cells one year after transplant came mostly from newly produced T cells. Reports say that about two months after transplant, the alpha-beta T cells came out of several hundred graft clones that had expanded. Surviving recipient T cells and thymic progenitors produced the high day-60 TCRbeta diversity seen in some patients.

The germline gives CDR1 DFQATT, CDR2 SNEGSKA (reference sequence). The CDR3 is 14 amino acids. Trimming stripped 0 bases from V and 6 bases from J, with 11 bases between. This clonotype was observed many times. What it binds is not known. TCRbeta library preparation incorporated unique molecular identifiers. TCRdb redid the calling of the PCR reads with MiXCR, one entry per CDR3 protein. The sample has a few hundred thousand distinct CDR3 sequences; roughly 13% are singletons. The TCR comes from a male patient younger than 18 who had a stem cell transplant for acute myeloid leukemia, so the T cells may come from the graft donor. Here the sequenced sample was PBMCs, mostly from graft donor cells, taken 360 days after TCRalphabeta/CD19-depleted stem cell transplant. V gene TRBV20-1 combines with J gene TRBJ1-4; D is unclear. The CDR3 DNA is TGCAGTGCTAGAGACCCTGCAGGAGATGAAAAACTGTTTTTT. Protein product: CSARDPAGDEKLFF.